This T cell receptor (beta chain) was retrieved from a study of PD-L1 blockade in urothelial cancer. Only in-frame clones appear in the TCRdb table, and some are missing; sequencing was by immunoSEQ multiplex PCR. This sample carries 45,000 to 60,000 clones, about 90% of them seen once, and the ten largest clones take under 9%. CDR1 and CDR2 from the germline V gene are SGHRS and YFSETQ. This CDR3 region has 14 residues. V gave up 7 bases and J gave up 1 base; unmatched junction bases: 7. The count of this clone is one. This rearrangement joins TRBV5-1 to TRBJ1-1; 7 nucleotides align to TRBD1. The sample was PBMCs, taken around atezolizumab (anti-PD-L1) treatment. The TCR originated in a man between 60 and 75 years old with urothelial cancer. The CDR3 nucleotides are TGCGCCAGCGCAAGGGGGCAAGGGAACACTGAAGCTTTCTTT. Protein: CASARGQGNTEAFF.